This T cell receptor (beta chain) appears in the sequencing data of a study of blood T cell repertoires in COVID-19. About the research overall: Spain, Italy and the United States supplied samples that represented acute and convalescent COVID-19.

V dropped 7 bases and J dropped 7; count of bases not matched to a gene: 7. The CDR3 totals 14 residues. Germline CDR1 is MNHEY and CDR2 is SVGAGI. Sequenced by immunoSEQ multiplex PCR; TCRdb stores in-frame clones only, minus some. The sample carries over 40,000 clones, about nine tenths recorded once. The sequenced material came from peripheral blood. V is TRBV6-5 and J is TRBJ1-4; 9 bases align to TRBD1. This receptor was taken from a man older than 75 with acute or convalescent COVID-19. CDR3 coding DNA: TGTGCCAGCACCCGGACAGGGGTCGGTGAAAAACTGTTTTTT. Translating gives CASTRTGVGEKLFF.